A single sample gave rise to the 8 T cell receptor beta chains below, sequenced in a study of human T cells and chemical hapten exposure. TCRdb called the RACE reads again in MiXCR, with one record for every CDR3 protein. The sample shows under 450,000 distinct CDR3 sequences, 4.8% of them seen only once. Time point reported: patch test 1, 2 weeks after DPC sensitization. Noted treatment: therapeutic diphenylcyclopropenone sensitization with weekly scalp DPC. The sequencing here drew on whole blood, taken in connection with sensitization to the hapten diphenylcyclopropenone (DPC). The receptors here all came from a woman aged 45-65 years with alopecia areata. Some clones in this sample may be carry-over from other donors' samples.

This clonotype was observed many times. This chain joins TRBV2 and TRBJ1-1; unclear D gene. The germline V and J ends were trimmed by 2 bases and 4 bases, with 17 bases remaining between them. The CDR3 is 16 residues long. Germline CDR1 reads SNHLY; CDR2 reads FYNNEI. Here the CDR3 DNA reads TGTGCCAGCAGTGAATTAGGTTTGAGGACCTTCACTGAAGCTTTCTTT. This gives the protein CASSELGLRTFTEAFF.

This clonotype was recorded a few times. This sequence joins TRBV4-3 and TRBJ2-1, with TRBD1 matching over 10 bases. Trimming took 3 bases from V and 5 from J; bases not matched to a gene: 10. CDR3 length: 17 amino acids. The V gene's germline CDR1 is LGHNA and CDR2 YSLEER. The CDR3 DNA reads as TGCGCCAGCAGCCAGGAAACCGGGACAGGGGACAACAATGAGCAGTTCTTC. It translates to CASSQETGTGDNNEQFF.

This clonotype has ten or more counts. CDR3 in amino acids: CASSVTPSYEQYF. DNA for the CDR3: TGTGCCAGCAGCGTCACCCCGAGCTACGAGCAGTACTTC. The chain links TRBV9 to TRBJ2-7; D unresolved. Germline CDR1 SGDLS, CDR2 YYNGEE. Between the trimmed V and J ends, which lost 2 bases and 3 bases, there was a span of 9 bases. This CDR3 is 13 amino acids long.

This clonotype was found many times. The rearrangement joins TRBV20-1 to TRBJ2-3; D perhaps matches TRBD2 (5 bases). Trimming stripped 2 bases from V and 0 bases from J, with 9 bases between. Germline V gene data show CDR1 as DFQATT and CDR2 as SNEGSKA (reference sequence). The CDR3 spans 14 residues. CDR3 in amino acids: CSARRAASTDTQYF. Written as DNA, the CDR3 is TGCAGTGCTAGACGAGCGGCTAGCACAGATACGCAGTATTTT.

This clonotype was seen only a few times. The J gene is TRBJ1-3, the V gene TRBV7-9, with D unclear. CDR1 SEHNR and CDR2 FQNEAQ come from the germline V gene (reference sequence). CDR3 length equals 15 residues. Trimming cost V 2 bases and J 4 bases, with 12 bases left between them. CDR3: CASSLSTVGGNTIYF. CDR3 DNA: TGTGCCAGCAGCTTATCGACGGTGGGGGGAAACACCATATATTTT.

In this sample, this clonotype turned up many times. The V and J genes are TRBV7-9 and TRBJ1-2; D is uncertain. Trimming cost V 1 base and J 1 base, with 7 bases left between them. The CDR3 is 14 residues long. Germline V gene data show CDR1 as SEHNR and CDR2 as FQNEAQ (reference sequence). The CDR3 spells CASSLVGLNYGYTF. The CDR3 DNA reads TGTGCCAGCAGCTTAGTAGGGCTTAACTATGGCTACACCTTC. Full variable domain (outside the CDR3, taken from reference TRBV7-9 and TRBJ1-2): DTGVSQNPRHKITKRGQNVTFRCDPISEHNRLYWYRQTLGQGPEFLTYFQNEAQLEKSRLLSDRFSAERPKGSFSTLEIQRTEQGDSAMYLCASSLVGLNYGYTFGSGTRLTVV.

This clonotype turned up a few times. V usage is TRBV28 and J usage is TRBJ2-3, with a weak D call TRBD1 (5 bases). The germline CDR1 and CDR2 sequences are MDHEN and SYDVKM. The CDR3 runs 15 residues. Trimming removed 5 bases at V and 2 bases at J, with 14 bases between. CDR3 region: CASSPLTETTDTQYF. The CDR3, as DNA: TGTGCCAGCAGTCCATTGACAGAGACCACAGATACGCAGTATTTT.

The rearrangement uses TRBV6-5 and TRBJ2-7; D gene unclear. The CDR3 sequence is 13 residues long. V was trimmed by 4 bases and J by 3 bases, leaving 10 bases between them. The germline CDR1 and CDR2 sequences are MNHEY and SVGAGI. As DNA, the CDR3 is TGTGCCAGCAGTTCTGCCCCAGGCTACGAGCAGTACTTC. Amino acids: CASSSAPGYEQYF.